This record looks at one T cell receptor (beta chain) sequence and its context. Germline-derived CDR1 and CDR2 are MRHNA and SNTAGT. This CDR3 comprises 15 residues. The J segment lost 4 bases and the V segment lost 5 bases, leaving 9 bases of the junction unmatched. Sequenced by immunoSEQ multiplex PCR; TCRdb stores in-frame clones only, minus some. The repertoire holds more than 150,000 clones, roughly nine tenths seen once, with approximately 6.5% in the top ten. The sample is drawn from a study of blood T cell repertoires in COVID-19. The overall study: COVID-19 samples from acute and convalescent phases originated in the United States, Italy and Spain.

The cohort comprised adults aged roughly 18 to 95 years residing in approximately 25 US areas. Participants had their cohort set by participant-reported clinical history. Donors of Cohort 3 who recovered were those that had two negative PCRs, clearance, or symptom resolution. The gene calls are TRBV6-4 and TRBJ2-3; 7 bases are a match to TRBD1. The sequence derives from a woman between 45 and 65 years old who had recovered from COVID-19. Sequenced: PBMCs or T cells enriched from blood (not recorded which). CDR3 sequence: CASSPRQGEADTQYF. For the CDR3, the DNA is TGTGCCAGCAGTCCCAGACAGGGCGAGGCAGATACGCAGTATTTT.